This T cell receptor (beta chain) stems from a study of vaccination effects on CD4 cells after COVID-19. TCRdb's table, derived via immunoSEQ multiplex PCR, lists solely in-frame clones and lacks some. The data hold 57,000 or so clones, with roughly 72% observed a single time. Worth noting for this clone: What it recognizes is unknown.

V gave up 4 bases and J gave up 0 bases, with 9 bases separating them. The germline gives CDR1 GTSNPN, CDR2 SVGIG (reference sequence). CDR3 length equals 13 residues. Using viral peptide pools, the ViraFEST assay grew out antigen-specific CD4+ T cells prior to sequencing. A 10-day culture period preceded the isolation of CD4+ T cells. Two doses of either BNT162b2 or mRNA-1273 were given to each participant. V usage is TRBV30 and J usage is TRBJ1-2, with no clear D. Sequencing used CD4+ T cells from PBMCs cultured with HCoV-229E spike peptides, obtained after COVID-19 vaccination. This TCR derives from a human donor who received a COVID-19 vaccine. As DNA, the CDR3 is TGTGCCTGGACTGGCAGTCCTAACTATGGCTACACCTTC. Amino acids: CAWTGSPNYGYTF.